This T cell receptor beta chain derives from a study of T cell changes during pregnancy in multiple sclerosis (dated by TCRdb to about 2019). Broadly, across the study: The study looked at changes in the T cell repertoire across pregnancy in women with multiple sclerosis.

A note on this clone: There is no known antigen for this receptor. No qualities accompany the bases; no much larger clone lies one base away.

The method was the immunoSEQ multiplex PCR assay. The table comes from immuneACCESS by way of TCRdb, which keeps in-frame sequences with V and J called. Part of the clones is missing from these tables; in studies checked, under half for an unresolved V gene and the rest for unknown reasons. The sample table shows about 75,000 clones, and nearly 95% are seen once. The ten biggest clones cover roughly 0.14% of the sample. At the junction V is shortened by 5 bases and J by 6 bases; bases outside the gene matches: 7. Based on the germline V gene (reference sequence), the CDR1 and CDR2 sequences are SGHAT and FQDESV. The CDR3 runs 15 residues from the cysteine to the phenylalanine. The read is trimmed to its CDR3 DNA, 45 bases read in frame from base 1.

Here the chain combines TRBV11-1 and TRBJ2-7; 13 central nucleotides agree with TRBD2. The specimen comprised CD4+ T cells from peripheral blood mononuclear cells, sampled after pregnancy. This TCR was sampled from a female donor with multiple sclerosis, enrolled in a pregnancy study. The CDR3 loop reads CASSLGLAGVSEQYF. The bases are TGTGCCAGCAGCCTAGGACTAGCGGGAGTTAGCGAGCAGTACTTC.